This record looks at one T cell receptor (beta chain) sequence and its context. The data derive from a study of blood T cell repertoires in COVID-19. The wider study: The origin of the acute and convalescent COVID-19 samples was the United States, Italy and Spain.

In the original analysis: Counts of nucleated cells, estimated from reference gene primer amplification, were obtained. Generated by immunoSEQ multiplex PCR, the TCRdb table keeps only in-frame clones and is missing some. D and trimming were read from the DNA, whereas the V and J calls and clone size are those reported in that table. The data show about 220,000 clones, roughly 90% seen once. All enrollees were roughly 18 to 100 years old and from about 24 US areas. Sequencing was carried out using PBMCs or T cells enriched from blood (not recorded which). The sequence came from a man younger than 45 who had been exposed to COVID-19.

The CDR3 sequence is CASSNGAGGDNEQFF. CDR3 DNA: TGTGCCAGCAGCAACGGAGCGGGGGGCGACAATGAGCAGTTCTTC. The J gene is TRBJ2-1, the V gene TRBV21-1; the table calls TRBD2, which could not be checked here. TRBV21-1 is a pseudogene segment. The CDR3 loop spans 15 amino acids.